This T cell receptor (beta chain) derives from a study of control samples from healthy donors and cancer patients. Clones were read by immunoSEQ multiplex PCR, and TCRdb kept only the in-frame ones, dropping some. The sample has about 160,000 clones, around 94% seen once. The TCR sequence derives from a man aged 55 to 70 with colorectal cancer. Sequencing input: PBMCs.

The CDR3 is CASSKGQGINEQYF. The DNA of the CDR3 is TGTGCCAGCAGTAAGGGACAGGGTATCAACGAGCAGTACTTC. The chain has TRBV6-6 and TRBJ2-7; 9 positions match TRBD1. This CDR3 has 14 amino acids. Germline values: CDR1 MNHNY, CDR2 SVGAGI (reference sequence). V lost 5 bases to trimming and J lost 5 bases; unmatched junction nucleotides: 7.